This T cell receptor beta chain stems from a study of patients and donors after allogeneic stem cell transplantation. Via MiXCR, TCRdb re-called the RT-PCR reads, giving one row per CDR3 protein. Among about a million distinct CDR3 sequences listed, roughly 18% were seen once. The sample comprised blood, either unsorted or a sorted T cell fraction (not recorded which). The sequence came from a human donor who was either an allogeneic HSCT recipient or a stem cell or donor lymphocyte infusion donor (not recorded which). It is not recorded whose cells these are; they may come from a transplant donor.

DNA of the CDR3: TGCGCCAGCAGCTTGGAAGTGGGGACAGGGAGAGGTGAGCAGTTCTTC. As protein: CASSLEVGTGRGEQFF. The chain joins TRBV5-1 to TRBJ2-1; 9 bases match TRBD1. From germline, CDR1 is SGHRS and CDR2 YFSETQ. V trimming: 0 bases; J trimming: 9 bases; junction bases outside the gene matches: 10. This CDR3 is built from 16 residues.